The following is a T cell receptor beta chain sequence with its context. What antigen it recognizes has not been identified. Just one base apart from a much larger clone, this may be a read error. This entry comes from a study of kidney transplant recipient with SARS-CoV-2 infection (dated by TCRdb to the early 2020s). From cysteine to phenylalanine, the CDR3 is 16 amino acids long. The sequence is cut down to CDR3 DNA, 48 bases in frame from base 1. Looking up the germline V gene (reference sequence) yields CDR1 MNHEY and CDR2 SMNVEV. In the paper's terms, the time point label means: pre-pandemic baseline sample and day 111 after first positive SARS-CoV-2 test. Instrument used: Illumina MiSeq. Profiling of the peripheral T cell repertoire targeted human TCRbeta genes. Per the original workflow: To account for variability over time, differences in clonotype abundance were tested using beta-binomial modelling. Clonotypes that had expanded were screened against the ImmuneCODE reference database of SARS-CoV-2-associated TCRs and mapped onto regions of the viral genome. Additional analyses of the repertoire looked at TRBV gene usage, CDR3 length, CDR3 amino acid overlap between time points, clonotype abundance distributions and Jaccard similarity. TCRdb redid the processing of the public reads, applying fastp at Q25 and MiXCR, and retained in-frame beta chains. Every distinct CDR3 protein forms one entry, paired with its most common genes and DNA. The authors' filters were not applied to this entry. The sample contains fewer than 250,000 distinct CDR3 sequences, 29% of them found a single time. Less than 8.5% of the sample is held by the ten biggest clonotypes.

The sample consisted of a blood sample, taken at baseline and between days 110 and 120 from a kidney transplant recipient. The receptor comes from a male patient aged 25-45 years who had COVID-19 and was a kidney transplant recipient. After a transplant, the graft donor may have provided part of the T cells. The rearrangement joined TRBV27 to TRBJ2-3; tentative D gene TRBD2, with 7 bases matching. The DNA reads TGTGCCAGCAGTCCGGAGGGGGGGGCCGACACAGATGCGCAGTATTTT. Protein translation: CASSPEGGADTDAQYF.